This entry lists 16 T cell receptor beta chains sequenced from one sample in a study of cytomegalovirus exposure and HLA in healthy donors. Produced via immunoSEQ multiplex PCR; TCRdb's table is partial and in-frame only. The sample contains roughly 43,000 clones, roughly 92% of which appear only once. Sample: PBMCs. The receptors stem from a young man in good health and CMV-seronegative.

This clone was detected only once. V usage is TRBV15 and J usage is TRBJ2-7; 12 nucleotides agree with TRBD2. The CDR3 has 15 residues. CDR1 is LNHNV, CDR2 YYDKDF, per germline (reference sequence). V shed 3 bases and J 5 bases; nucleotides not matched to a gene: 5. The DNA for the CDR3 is TGTGCCACCAGCAGTAGGACTAGCGGGATCAACGAGCAGTACTTC. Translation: CATSSRTSGINEQYF. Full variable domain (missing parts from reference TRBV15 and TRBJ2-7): DAMVIQNPRYQVTQFGKPVTLSCSQTLNHNVMYWYQQKSSQAPKLLFHYYDKDFNNEADTPDNFQSRRPNTSFCFLDIRSPGLGDTAMYLCATSSRTSGINEQYFGPGTRLTVT.

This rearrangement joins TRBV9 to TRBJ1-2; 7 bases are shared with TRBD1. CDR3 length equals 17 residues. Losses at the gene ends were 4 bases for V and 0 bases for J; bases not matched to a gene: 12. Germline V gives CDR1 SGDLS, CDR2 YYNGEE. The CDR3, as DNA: TGTGCCAGCAGCCCAAATCCCGGGACAGATACTAACTATGGCTACACCTTC. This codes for CASSPNPGTDTNYGYTF.

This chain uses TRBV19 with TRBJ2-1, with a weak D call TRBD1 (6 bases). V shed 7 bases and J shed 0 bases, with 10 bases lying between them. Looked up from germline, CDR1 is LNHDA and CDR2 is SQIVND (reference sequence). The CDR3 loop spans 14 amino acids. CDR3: CASNEGHSYNEQFF. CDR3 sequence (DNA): TGTGCCAGTAACGAGGGACACTCCTACAATGAGCAGTTCTTC.

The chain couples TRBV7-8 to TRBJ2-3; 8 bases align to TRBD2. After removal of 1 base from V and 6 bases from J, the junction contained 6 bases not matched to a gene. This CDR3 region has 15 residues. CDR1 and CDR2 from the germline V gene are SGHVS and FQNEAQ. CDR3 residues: CASSLVAGGSDTQYF. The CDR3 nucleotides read TGTGCCAGCAGCTTAGTTGCGGGGGGCTCGGATACGCAGTATTTT.

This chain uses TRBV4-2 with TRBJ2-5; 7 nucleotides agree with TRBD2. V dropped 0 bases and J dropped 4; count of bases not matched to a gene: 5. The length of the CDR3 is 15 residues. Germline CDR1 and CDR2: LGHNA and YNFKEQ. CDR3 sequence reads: CASSQDGEGAETQYF. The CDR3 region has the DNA TGTGCCAGCAGCCAAGATGGGGAGGGCGCAGAGACCCAGTACTTC.

The CDR3 coding sequence is TGTGCCACATACCCGGGACAGGGGAGGACCGGGGAGCTGTTTTTT. Its translation: CATYPGQGRTGELFF. The chain uses TRBV2 and TRBJ2-2; 10 positions agree with TRBD1. From germline, CDR1 is SNHLY and CDR2 FYNNEI. V dropped 10 bases and J dropped 5; count of bases not matched to a gene: 10. CDR3 length: 15 residues.

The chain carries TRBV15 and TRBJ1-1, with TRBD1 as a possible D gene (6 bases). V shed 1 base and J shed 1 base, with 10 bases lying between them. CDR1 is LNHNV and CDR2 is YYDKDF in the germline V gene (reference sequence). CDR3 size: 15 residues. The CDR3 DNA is TGTGCCACCAGCAGAGGGGCAGGGGCGAACACTGAAGCTTTCTTT. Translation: CATSRGAGANTEAFF.

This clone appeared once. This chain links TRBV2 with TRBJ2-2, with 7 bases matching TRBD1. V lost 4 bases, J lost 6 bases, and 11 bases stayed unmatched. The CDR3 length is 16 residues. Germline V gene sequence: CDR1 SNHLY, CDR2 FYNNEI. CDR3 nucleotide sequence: TGTGCCAGCAGTGGCCCGGGACAGAAAGGTTCCGGGGAGCTGTTTTTT. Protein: CASSGPGQKGSGELFF.

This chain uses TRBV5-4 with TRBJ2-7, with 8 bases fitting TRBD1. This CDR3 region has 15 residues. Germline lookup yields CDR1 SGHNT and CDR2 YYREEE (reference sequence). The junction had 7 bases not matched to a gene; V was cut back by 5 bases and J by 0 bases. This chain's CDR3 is CASSPPGQVSYEQYF. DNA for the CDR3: TGTGCCAGCAGTCCCCCGGGACAGGTCTCCTACGAGCAGTACTTC.

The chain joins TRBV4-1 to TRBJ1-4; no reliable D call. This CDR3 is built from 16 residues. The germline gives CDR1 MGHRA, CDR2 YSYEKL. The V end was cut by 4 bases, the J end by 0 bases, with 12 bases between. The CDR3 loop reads CASSPLGDATNEKLFF. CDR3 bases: TGCGCCAGCAGCCCCCTTGGAGATGCAACTAATGAAAAACTGTTTTTT.

CDR3 DNA sequence: TGTGCCAGCTCACCTCTCAGGGACGAGCAGTACTTC. Its translation: CASSPLRDEQYF. The chain has TRBV18 and TRBJ2-7, with a tentative D call TRBD1 (5 bases). The CDR3 spans 12 residues. Trimming cost V 3 bases and J 5 bases, with 8 bases left between them. Germline values: CDR1 KGHSH, CDR2 LQKENI.

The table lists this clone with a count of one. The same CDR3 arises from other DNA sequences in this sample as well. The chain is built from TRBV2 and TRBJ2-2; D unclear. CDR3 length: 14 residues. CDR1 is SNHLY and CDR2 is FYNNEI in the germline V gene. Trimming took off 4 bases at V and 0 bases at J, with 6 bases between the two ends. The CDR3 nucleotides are TGTGCCAGCAGTGGCGCCACGAACACCGGGGAGCTGTTTTTT. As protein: CASSGATNTGELFF. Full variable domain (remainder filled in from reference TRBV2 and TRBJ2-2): EPEVTQTPSHQVTQMGQEVILRCVPISNHLYFYWYRQILGQKVEFLVSFYNNEISEKSEIFDDQFSVERPDGSNFTLKIRSTKLEDSAMYFCASSGATNTGELFFGEGSRLTVL.

Written as DNA, the CDR3 is TGCAGCGTCGGGCAACAGGGGGCAGCTGAGCAGTTCTTC. It is translated as CSVGQQGAAEQFF. The chain couples TRBV29-1 to TRBJ2-1; 9 bases are a match to TRBD1. V lost 6 bases and J lost 9; bases outside the gene matches: 9. There are 13 residues in the CDR3. Germline CDR1 reads SQVTM; CDR2 reads ANQGSEA.

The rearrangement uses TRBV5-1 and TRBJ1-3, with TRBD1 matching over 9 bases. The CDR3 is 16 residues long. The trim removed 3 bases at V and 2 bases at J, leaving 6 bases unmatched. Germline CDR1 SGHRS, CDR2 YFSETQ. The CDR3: CASSSSQGAAGNTIYF. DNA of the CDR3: TGCGCCAGCAGCTCCTCACAGGGGGCGGCTGGAAACACCATATATTTT.

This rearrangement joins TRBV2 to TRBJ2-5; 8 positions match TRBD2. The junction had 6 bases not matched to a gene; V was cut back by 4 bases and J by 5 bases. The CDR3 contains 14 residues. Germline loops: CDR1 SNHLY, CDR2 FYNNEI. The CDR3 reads CASSAGGGGETQYF. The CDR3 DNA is TGTGCCAGCAGTGCCGGGGGGGGCGGGGAGACCCAGTACTTC.

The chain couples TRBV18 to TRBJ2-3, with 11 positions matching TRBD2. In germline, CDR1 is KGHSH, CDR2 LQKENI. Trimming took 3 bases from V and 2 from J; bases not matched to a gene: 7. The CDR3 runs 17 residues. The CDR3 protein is CASSPLGTSGSTDTQYF. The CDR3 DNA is TGTGCCAGCTCACCGCTTGGGACTAGCGGCTCCACAGATACGCAGTATTTT.